Given below is one TCR beta chain in context. CDR3 size: 16 residues. Germline V gene sequence: CDR1 SGHTA, CDR2 FQGNSA. The V end was cut by 1 base, the J end by 2 bases, with 14 bases between. According to the study, TCR beta libraries were built with iRepertoire HTBI primers and CDR3-region Arm-PCR. MiXCR, run by TCRdb on the multiplex PCR reads, gives a single entry per CDR3 protein. This sample has about 340,000 distinct CDR3 sequences, with 15% to 20% found just once. The data were obtained in a study of regulatory T cells in long-lasting Graves disease. Study as a whole: Persistent cases took antithyroid drugs over 5 years and stayed TSH receptor antibody positive.

Indicated time point: persistent/refractory GD, antithyroid drugs over 5 years with positive TRAb. Following extraction of RNA from PBMCs, that RNA was used to make the TCR library. The chain carries TRBV7-2 and TRBJ1-2, with D maybe TRBD1 (5 bases). This sample comprised peripheral blood mononuclear cells (PBMCs), obtained when the disease was refractory, from a patient treated with antithyroid drugs. This TCR derives from a female donor with Graves disease. This chain's CDR3 is CASSLVFHGTNYGYTF. DNA of the CDR3: TGTGCCAGCAGCTTAGTATTTCACGGGACCAACTATGGCTACACCTTC.